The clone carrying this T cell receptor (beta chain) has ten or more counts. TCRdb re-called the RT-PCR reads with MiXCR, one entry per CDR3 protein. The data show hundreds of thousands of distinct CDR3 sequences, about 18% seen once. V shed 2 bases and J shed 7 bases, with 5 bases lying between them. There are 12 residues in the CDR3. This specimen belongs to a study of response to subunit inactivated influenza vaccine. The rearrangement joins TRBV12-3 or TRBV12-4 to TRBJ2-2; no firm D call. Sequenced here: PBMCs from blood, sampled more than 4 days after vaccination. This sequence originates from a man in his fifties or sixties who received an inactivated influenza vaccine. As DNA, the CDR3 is TGTGCCAGCAGTTTATCCCTCGGGGAGCTGTTTTTT. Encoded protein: CASSLSLGELFF.